The 21 T cell receptor beta chains in this list originate from one sample, sequenced in a study of T cell responses to AZD1222 COVID-19 vaccine. Data came from immunoSEQ multiplex PCR; TCRdb stores just in-frame clones and leaves some out. The sample carries roughly 120,000 clones, just under 95% recorded once. The sequenced sample was peripheral blood, obtained 28 days after the second AZD1222 dose. These receptors originate from an adult who received the AZD1222 COVID-19 vaccine.

The chain couples TRBV19 to TRBJ2-7; 8 bases are a match to TRBD1. The CDR3 totals 14 residues. Germline V gene lookup returns CDR1 LNHDA and CDR2 SQIVND (reference sequence). V shed 5 bases, J shed 0 bases, and the junction held 3 bases outside the gene matches. CDR3 sequence: CASSATGGSYEQYF. In DNA form, the CDR3 reads TGTGCCAGTAGTGCTACAGGGGGCTCCTACGAGCAGTACTTC.

The chain links TRBV11-2 to TRBJ2-5, with no clear D. With 0 bases removed from V and 1 base from J, the gap between germline ends came to 6 bases. The CDR3 spans 14 residues. Germline values: CDR1 SGHAT, CDR2 FQNNGV. CDR3 bases: TGTGCCAGCAGCTTAGAGTACAGCCAAGAGACCCAGTACTTC. Amino acids: CASSLEYSQETQYF.

The V gene is TRBV7-9, the J gene TRBJ1-3; no clear D gene. This CDR3 comprises 17 residues. Germline V lookup: CDR1 SEHNR, CDR2 FQNEAQ (reference sequence). Trimming shortened V by 2 bases and J by 0 bases, and 14 bases separated the two germline ends. The CDR3 region has the DNA TGTGCCAGCAGCTTAAGTGCAGGATTGAACTCTGGAAACACCATATATTTT. As protein: CASSLSAGLNSGNTIYF.

The chain links TRBV2 to TRBJ1-5, with D possibly matching TRBD1 (6 bases). The CDR3 has 13 residues. CDR1 and CDR2 (germline): SNHLY, FYNNEI. V was trimmed by 6 bases and J by 9 bases, leaving 15 bases between them. CDR3 loop: CASRDSQRGPQHF. In nucleotides, the CDR3 is TGTGCCAGCAGGGACAGTCAAAGGGGGCCCCAGCATTTT.

The chain couples TRBV30 to TRBJ1-3, with 7 bases matching TRBD1. The CDR3 is made up of 13 amino acids. Germline trimming cut 0 bases from V and 9 bases from J; bases unmatched to any gene: 5. The V gene's germline CDR1 is GTSNPN and CDR2 SVGIG (reference sequence). The CDR3 loop is CAWSVTAGGTIYF. The CDR3, as DNA: TGTGCCTGGAGTGTAACCGCAGGGGGCACCATATATTTT.

The gene calls are TRBV12-3 or TRBV12-4 and TRBJ1-2, with 8 bases that match TRBD1. The V and J ends lost 5 bases and 4 bases, in that order; junction bases with no gene match: 3. This CDR3 is built from 13 residues. The CDR3 nucleotides are TGTGCCAGCAGTCGACAGGGGACCTATGGCTACACCTTC. This encodes CASSRQGTYGYTF.

The chain has TRBV5-4 and TRBJ2-2; D gene ambiguous. This CDR3 has 16 amino acids. Trimming took 0 bases from V and 0 from J, leaving 9 bases between them. Germline lookup yields CDR1 SGHNT and CDR2 YYREEE (reference sequence). CDR3 in amino acids: CASSLGQAANTGELFF. The CDR3 DNA reads TGTGCCAGCAGCTTGGGGCAGGCCGCGAACACCGGGGAGCTGTTTTTT.

This clone has a single count. The chain recombines TRBV19 with TRBJ2-3, with 8 bases aligning to TRBD1. The germline V gene has CDR1 LNHDA and CDR2 SQIVND (reference sequence). The length of the CDR3 is 17 residues. The V gene end was trimmed by 0 bases and the J gene end by 2 bases; junction bases not matched to a gene: 7. CDR3 protein: CASSIDLTGGYTDTQYF. The CDR3 DNA reads TGTGCCAGTAGTATAGATCTCACAGGGGGATACACAGATACGCAGTATTTT.

The chain is built from TRBV19 and TRBJ1-3; no reliable D call. Germline V gives CDR1 LNHDA, CDR2 SQIVND (reference sequence). This CDR3 is built from 15 residues. V was pared by 1 base and J by 0 bases, with 7 bases between. The CDR3 DNA reads as TGTGCCAGTAGTATAGCCAGTCGCTCTGGAAACACCATATATTTT. Residues: CASSIASRSGNTIYF.

The rearrangement links TRBV5-1 to TRBJ2-7; D is unclear. CDR3 length: 15 amino acids. The germline CDR1 and CDR2 sequences are SGHRS and YFSETQ. Trimming left V 4 bases short and J 0 bases short, with 14 bases between. CDR3 protein: CASSLQLSSSYEQYF. The CDR3 nucleotides read TGCGCCAGCAGCCTTCAGCTGAGTAGCTCCTACGAGCAGTACTTC.

The chain carries TRBV9 and TRBJ2-1; D may be TRBD1 (6 bases). The CDR3 has 15 residues. V shed 2 bases and J shed 2 bases, with 11 bases lying between them. Germline CDR1 is SGDLS and CDR2 is YYNGEE. The CDR3 sequence is CASSVGRGTYNEQFF. For the CDR3, the DNA is TGTGCCAGCAGCGTGGGCAGGGGTACCTACAATGAGCAGTTCTTC.

The V call is TRBV28, the J call TRBJ2-2; TRBD2 aligns across 8 bases. The CDR3 length is 16 residues. Per germline, CDR1 MDHEN and CDR2 SYDVKM. The trim removed 3 bases at V and 5 bases at J, leaving 8 bases unmatched. CDR3 sequence: CASSFGGLVKTGELFF. In nucleotides, the CDR3 is TGTGCCAGCAGTTTCGGGGGACTAGTAAAAACCGGGGAGCTGTTTTTT. Full variable domain (rest looked up from reference TRBV28 and TRBJ2-2): DVKVTQSSRYLVKRTGEKVFLECVQDMDHENMFWYRQDPGLGLRLIYFSYDVKMKEKGDIPEGYSVSREKKERFSLILESASTNQTSMYLCASSFGGLVKTGELFFGEGSRLTVL.

The chain combines TRBV7-8 with TRBJ2-3; 8 positions match TRBD2. Germline CDR1 reads SGHVS; CDR2 reads FQNEAQ. This CDR3 spans 14 amino acids. V dropped 5 bases and J dropped 5; count of bases not matched to a gene: 6. CDR3 amino acids: CASSRTSSGDTQYF. The CDR3, as DNA: TGTGCCAGCAGCCGGACTAGCAGTGGAGATACGCAGTATTTT.

The chain has TRBV3-1 (or the pseudogene TRBV3-2) and TRBJ2-3, with D uncertain. This CDR3 is 13 amino acids long. Per germline, CDR1 LGHDT and CDR2 YNNKEL (reference sequence). Trimming cost V 3 bases and J 3 bases, with 7 bases left between them. CDR3 amino acids: CASSQLVTDTQYF. DNA for the CDR3: TGTGCCAGCAGCCAGCTCGTTACAGATACGCAGTATTTT.

The J gene is TRBJ2-7, the V gene TRBV7-2, with a possible D match to TRBD2 (5 bases). The CDR3 sequence is 16 residues long. CDR1 and CDR2 from the germline V gene are SGHTA and FQGNSA. V was shortened by 4 bases and J by 2 bases, with 18 bases between the two germline ends. CDR3 loop: CASSSRLVDSPYEQYF. As DNA, the CDR3 is TGTGCCAGCAGCTCCCGGCTTGTGGACTCTCCCTACGAGCAGTACTTC.

Regarding this clone: This specimen includes other DNA sequences encoding the same CDR3. The chain couples TRBV5-1 to TRBJ1-1; no clear D. Germline-derived CDR1 and CDR2 are SGHRS and YFSETQ. The CDR3 has 13 residues. The ends were cut back, 0 bases at V and 1 base at J, with 4 bases in the middle. The CDR3 sequence: CASSLDSNTEAFF. As DNA, the CDR3 is TGCGCCAGCAGCTTGGACTCGAACACTGAAGCTTTCTTT.

This clone appeared a single time. The chain joins TRBV19 to TRBJ2-7, with 12 bases aligning to TRBD1. The CDR3 loop spans 14 amino acids. Unmatched junction bases numbered 9, after V lost 10 bases and J lost 5 bases. Germline-derived CDR1 and CDR2 are LNHDA and SQIVND (reference sequence). The CDR3 is CATMRDRGLDEQYF. CDR3 coding DNA: TGTGCCACCATGAGGGACAGGGGGCTTGACGAGCAGTACTTC.

The J gene is TRBJ2-7, the V gene TRBV9; D is possibly TRBD1 or TRBD2 (6 bases each). The CDR3 is 17 amino acids. V shed 0 bases and J shed 0 bases, with 16 bases lying between them. Germline CDR1 is SGDLS and CDR2 is YYNGEE. CDR3 coding DNA: TGTGCCAGCAGCGTAGAGGGGGGTCACTGGAGCTCCTACGAGCAGTACTTC. Protein sequence: CASSVEGGHWSSYEQYF.

This chain joins TRBV16 and TRBJ2-1, with 9 bases identical to TRBD2. The germline gives CDR1 KGHSY, CDR2 FQNENV. This CDR3 comprises 19 residues. The trim removed 0 bases at V and 1 base at J, leaving 10 bases unmatched. The CDR3 nucleotides are TGTGCCAGCAGCCAATCGGCTCTAGCGGGGCTGGGATCCTACAATGAGCAGTTCTTC. Translating gives CASSQSALAGLGSYNEQFF.

CDR3 protein: CAANSGGSGNRGNSPLHF. The CDR3 coding sequence is TGCGCCGCTAATTCGGGGGGCAGTGGTAATAGGGGTAATTCACCCCTCCACTTT. V is TRBV5-1 and J is TRBJ1-6, with a weak D call TRBD1 (6 bases). V was pared by 10 bases and J by 6 bases, with 29 bases between. The germline CDR1 and CDR2 sequences are SGHRS and YFSETQ. The CDR3 runs to 18 residues.

The rearrangement uses TRBV5-4 and TRBJ1-2; TRBD1 is a possible D gene (5 bases). Germline CDR1 is SGHNT and CDR2 is YYREEE (reference sequence). With 3 bases removed from V and 2 bases from J, the gap between germline ends came to 11 bases. This CDR3 is built from 14 residues. The CDR3 loop is CASSSGTANYGYTF. In DNA form, the CDR3 reads TGTGCCAGCAGCTCCGGGACGGCAAACTATGGCTACACCTTC.